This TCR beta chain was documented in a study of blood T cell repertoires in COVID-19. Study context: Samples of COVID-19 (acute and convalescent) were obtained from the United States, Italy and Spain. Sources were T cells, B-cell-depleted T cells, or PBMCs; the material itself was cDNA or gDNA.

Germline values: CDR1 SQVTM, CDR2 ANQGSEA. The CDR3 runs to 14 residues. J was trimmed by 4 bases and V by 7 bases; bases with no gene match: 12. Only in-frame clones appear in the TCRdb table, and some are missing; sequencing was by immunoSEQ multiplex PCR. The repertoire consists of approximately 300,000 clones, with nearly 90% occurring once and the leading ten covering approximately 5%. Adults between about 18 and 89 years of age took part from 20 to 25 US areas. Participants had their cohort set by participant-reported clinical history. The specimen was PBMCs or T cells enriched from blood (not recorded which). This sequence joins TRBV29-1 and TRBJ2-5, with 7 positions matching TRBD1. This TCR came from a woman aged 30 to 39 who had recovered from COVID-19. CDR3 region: CSGKDRSLTETQYF. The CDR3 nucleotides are TGCAGCGGAAAGGACAGGTCCCTTACAGAGACCCAGTACTTC.